This T cell receptor (beta chain) was captured by sequencing in a study of T cells in Graves' hyperthyroidism and ophthalmopathy (dated by TCRdb to between 2019 and 2020). A note on the overall study: Peripheral blood was collected at initial diagnosis, before any treatment. The 100 discovery patients were randomly divided into training and test sets at a 7:3 ratio. Whether ophthalmopathy could be predicted prospectively was tested in an independent validation cohort made up of about 20 hyperthyroidism patients plus 17 patients who later progressed to ophthalmopathy. To identify distinguishing TCR V-J signatures, a discovery cohort of 90 to 100 patients was used, comprising approximately 40 with Graves' ophthalmopathy and approximately 57 with stable Graves' hyperthyroidism. The paper describes TCR Vbeta CDR3 sequencing of around 130 peripheral blood samples, made up of about 41 ophthalmopathy patients, approximately 76 hyperthyroidism patients and 17 progressor patients. After blood sampling, hyperthyroidism patients were treated with methimazole at a starting dose of 30 mg daily, and ophthalmopathy patients were treated with high-dose intravenous methylprednisolone. The study also compared thyroid tissue and blood T-cell repertoires from 6 or 7 Graves' hyperthyroidism patients. Overall study results and their limits: Most expanded thyroid clonotypes (frequency above 0.001) were also detected in blood, a finding suggesting that blood repertoires may reflect thyroid immune responses. During validation, the model predicted progression to ophthalmopathy a median of about 6.5 months ahead of onset, with 70.59% sensitivity and 72% to 80% specificity. In cross-validation, a model built on a 13 V-J signature told ophthalmopathy apart from stable hyperthyroidism with 85% to 90% sensitivity and about 81% specificity, and in testing the same model reached 80%/75%. Sample size was not statistically predetermined, and investigators were not blinded to group allocation.

V is shortened by 4 bases, J by 3 bases, and the region joining them spans 14 bases. Counted from cysteine to phenylalanine, this CDR3 has 14 amino acids. Only the CDR3 region is kept as DNA, spanning 42 bases read in frame from base 1. CDR1 is given as SGHDT and CDR2 as YYEEEE, both from the germline V gene. The TCR beta CDR3 regions were amplified from RNA transcripts. The TCR CDR3 was subjected to a first round of RT-PCR using the HTBI primer set and the Qiagen OneStep RT-PCR kit. The libraries were constructed in a second round of multiplex PCR and then size-selected and purified. Sequencing of the libraries was done on an Illumina HiSeq2000 using paired-end 100 bp reads. Concerning the study's data processing: Raw data were processed with SOAPnuke, discarding reads with adapters, uncalled bases, mean Phred below 15, or no exact constant-primer or identifier match. COPE v1.2.5 was used to merge high-quality paired reads, and clonotypes were defined as unique nucleotide sequences. MiTCR v1.1 was used to align the clonotypes against IMGT TRBV, TRBD and TRBJ reference segments. Analysis was restricted to V-J combinations with a frequency above 0.0001, which covered roughly 99% of repertoires. A TCS score was defined as the ratio of F50 (clonal expansion) to E x V (chaos), with BLOSUM62-based TCRdist applied between CDR3 peptides within each V-J. Welch's t-statistics and random forest reduced fewer than 550 V-J features to under 15, which were used in a naive Bayes classifier (R e1071). TCRdb trimmed the raw reads at Q25, called clones with MiXCR and kept productive beta chains. Rows are unified per CDR3 protein, each entry keeping the most common DNA and genes. TCRdb assigned the V and J calls; the authors' analysis was not used. The sample table shows 600,000 to 650,000 distinct CDR3 sequences, and around 21% are seen once. Around a third of the sample lies in the top ten.

Ophthalmopathy patients had moderately to severely active disease, Clinical Activity Score of at least 3, NOSPECS grade of at least 4, and duration under 3 months. Any patient with an uncontrolled infection, another autoimmune disease, pregnancy or lactation was excluded. Clinical symptoms, serum thyroxine and TRAb, thyroid ultrasound, and orbital computed tomography formed the basis for the diagnoses. PBMCs were isolated from 7.5 to 10 ml of fresh peripheral blood by Ficoll-Paque density gradient centrifugation. Total RNA was extracted with Trizol reagent, and quality was checked on an Agilent 2100 Bioanalyzer. This clonotype has at least ten counts. The antigen this receptor binds is unknown. The record has no base qualities; no much larger clone is one base away.

Material: blood. The sequence was obtained from a man aged 25 to 45 with Graves' ophthalmopathy. The V and J genes are TRBV5-6 and TRBJ2-7; TRBD2 is perhaps the D gene, given 5 matching bases. The CDR3 here reads CASSVTWTRYEQYF. The sequence in DNA is TGTGCCAGCAGCGTGACTTGGACTCGCTACGAGCAGTACTTC.